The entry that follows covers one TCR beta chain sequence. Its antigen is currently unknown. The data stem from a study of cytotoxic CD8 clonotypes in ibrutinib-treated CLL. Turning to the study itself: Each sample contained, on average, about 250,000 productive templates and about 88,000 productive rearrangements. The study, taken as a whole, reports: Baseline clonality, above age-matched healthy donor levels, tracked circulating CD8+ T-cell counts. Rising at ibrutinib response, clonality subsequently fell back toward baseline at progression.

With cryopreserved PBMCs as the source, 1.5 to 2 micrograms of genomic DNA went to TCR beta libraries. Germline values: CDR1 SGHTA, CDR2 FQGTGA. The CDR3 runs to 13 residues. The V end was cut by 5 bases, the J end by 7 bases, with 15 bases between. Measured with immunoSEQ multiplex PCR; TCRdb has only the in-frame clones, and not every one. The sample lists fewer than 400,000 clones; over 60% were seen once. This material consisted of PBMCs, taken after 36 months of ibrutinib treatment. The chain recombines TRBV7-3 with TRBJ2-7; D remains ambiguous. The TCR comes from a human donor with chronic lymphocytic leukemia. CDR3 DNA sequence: TGTGCCAGCAGCCCGTTTTTGTCGGAGGAGCAGTACTTC. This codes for CASSPFLSEEQYF.